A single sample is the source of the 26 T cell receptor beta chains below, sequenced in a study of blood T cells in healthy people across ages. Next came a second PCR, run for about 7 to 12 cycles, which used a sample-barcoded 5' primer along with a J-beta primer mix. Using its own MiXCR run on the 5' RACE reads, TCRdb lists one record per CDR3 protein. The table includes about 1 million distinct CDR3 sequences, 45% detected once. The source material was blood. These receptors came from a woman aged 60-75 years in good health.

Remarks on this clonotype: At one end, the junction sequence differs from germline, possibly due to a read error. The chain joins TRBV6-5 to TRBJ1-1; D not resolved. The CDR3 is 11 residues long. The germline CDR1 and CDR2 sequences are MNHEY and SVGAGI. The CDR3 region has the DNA TGTGCCGGCAGTTACAAATCCCAAGCTTTCTTT. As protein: CAGSYKSQAFF.

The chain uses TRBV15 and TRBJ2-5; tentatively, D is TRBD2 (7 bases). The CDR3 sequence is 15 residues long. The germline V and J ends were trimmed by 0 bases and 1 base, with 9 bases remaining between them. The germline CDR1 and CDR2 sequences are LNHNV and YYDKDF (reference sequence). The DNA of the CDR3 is TGTGCCACCAGCAGAGAGGGGGGGCCCCAAGAGACCCAGTACTTC. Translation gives CATSREGGPQETQYF.

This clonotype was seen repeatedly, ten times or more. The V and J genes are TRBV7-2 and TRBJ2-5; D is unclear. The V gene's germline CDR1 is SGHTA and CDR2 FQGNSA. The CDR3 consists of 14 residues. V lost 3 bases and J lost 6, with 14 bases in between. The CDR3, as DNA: TGTGCCAGCAGCTTCGGCCGCCTTGGAAAGACCCAGTACTTC. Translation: CASSFGRLGKTQYF.

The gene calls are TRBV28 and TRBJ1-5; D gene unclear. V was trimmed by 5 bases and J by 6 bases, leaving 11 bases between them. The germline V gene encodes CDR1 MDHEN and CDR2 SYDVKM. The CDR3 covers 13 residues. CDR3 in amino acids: CASSALRSQPQHF. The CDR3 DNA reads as TGTGCCAGCAGTGCCCTCAGGTCTCAGCCCCAGCATTTT.

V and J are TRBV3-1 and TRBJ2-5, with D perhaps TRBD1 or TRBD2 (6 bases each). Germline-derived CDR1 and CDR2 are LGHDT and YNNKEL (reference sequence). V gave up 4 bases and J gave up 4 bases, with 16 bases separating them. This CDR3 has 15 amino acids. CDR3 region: CASSPSVGGGETQYF. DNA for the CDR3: TGTGCCAGCAGCCCTAGCGTGGGGGGCGGAGAGACCCAGTACTTC.

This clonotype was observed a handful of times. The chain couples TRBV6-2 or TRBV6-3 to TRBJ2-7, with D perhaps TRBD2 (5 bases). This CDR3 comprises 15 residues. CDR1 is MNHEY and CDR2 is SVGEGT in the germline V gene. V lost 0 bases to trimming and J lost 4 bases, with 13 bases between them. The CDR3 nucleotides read TGTGCCAGCAGTTACTCGAACGGGGATGGGTACGAGCAGTACTTC. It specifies CASSYSNGDGYEQYF.

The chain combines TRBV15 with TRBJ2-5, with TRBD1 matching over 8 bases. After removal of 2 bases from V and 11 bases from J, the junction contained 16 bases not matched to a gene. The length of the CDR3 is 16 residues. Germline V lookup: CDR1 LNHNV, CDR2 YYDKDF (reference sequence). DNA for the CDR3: TGTGCCACCAGCAGAAATTCCGGGACAGGTACTGGGGGGCAGTACTTC. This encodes CATSRNSGTGTGGQYF.

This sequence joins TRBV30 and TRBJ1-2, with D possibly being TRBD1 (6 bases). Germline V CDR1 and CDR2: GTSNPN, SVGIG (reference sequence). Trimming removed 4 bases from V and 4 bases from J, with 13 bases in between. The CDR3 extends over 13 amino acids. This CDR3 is CAWNPGGGYGYTF. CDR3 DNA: TGTGCCTGGAATCCGGGGGGCGGCTATGGCTACACCTTC.

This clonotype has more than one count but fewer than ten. The CDR3 DNA reads TGTGCCAGCAGCTCGAACCCAGGGGGGAGTAGCAATCAGCCCCAGCATTTT. This sequence encodes CASSSNPGGSSNQPQHF. The rearrangement links TRBV7-9 to TRBJ1-5, with TRBD1 matching over 7 bases. Germline V gene lookup returns CDR1 SEHNR and CDR2 FQNEAQ (reference sequence). J was trimmed by 0 bases and V by 4 bases; bases with no gene match: 9. This CDR3 comprises 17 residues.

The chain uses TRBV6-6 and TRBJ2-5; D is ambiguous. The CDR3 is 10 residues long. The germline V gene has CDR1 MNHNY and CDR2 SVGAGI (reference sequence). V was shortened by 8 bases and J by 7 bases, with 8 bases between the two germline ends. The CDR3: CASFWGTQYF. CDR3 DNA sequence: TGTGCCAGCTTTTGGGGGACCCAGTACTTC.

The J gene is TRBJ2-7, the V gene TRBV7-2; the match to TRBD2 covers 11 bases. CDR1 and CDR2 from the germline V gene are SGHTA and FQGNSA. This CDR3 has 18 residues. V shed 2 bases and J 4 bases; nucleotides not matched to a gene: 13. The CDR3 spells CASSLFLAGTSGNYEQYF. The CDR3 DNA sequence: TGTGCCAGCAGCTTATTCTTGGCCGGGACTAGCGGAAATTACGAGCAGTACTTC.

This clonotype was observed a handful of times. DNA of the CDR3: TGCAGTGCTAGAGATATGATCCCCAGCGGAGGGGGGTCCTACGAGCAGTACTTC. It is translated as CSARDMIPSGGGSYEQYF. This chain links TRBV20-1 with TRBJ2-7; tentatively, D is TRBD1 or TRBD2 (6 bases each). The CDR3 consists of 18 residues. Trimming left V 0 bases short and J 1 base short, with 22 bases between. Germline values: CDR1 DFQATT, CDR2 SNEGSKA (reference sequence).

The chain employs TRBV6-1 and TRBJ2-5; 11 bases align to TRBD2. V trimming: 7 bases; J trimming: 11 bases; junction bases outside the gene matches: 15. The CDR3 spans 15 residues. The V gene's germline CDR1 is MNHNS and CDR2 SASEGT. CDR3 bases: TGTGCCAGCAACCGTCTTAGCGGGAGGGCAGGAGAGCAGTACTTC. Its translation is CASNRLSGRAGEQYF.

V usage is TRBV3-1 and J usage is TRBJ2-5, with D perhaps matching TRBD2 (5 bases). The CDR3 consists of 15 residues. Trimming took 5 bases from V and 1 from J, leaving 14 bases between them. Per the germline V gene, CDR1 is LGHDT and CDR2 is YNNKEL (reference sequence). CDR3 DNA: TGTGCCAGCAGCGCCCGAGGGAGTTCCCAAGAGACCCAGTACTTC. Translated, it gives CASSARGSSQETQYF.

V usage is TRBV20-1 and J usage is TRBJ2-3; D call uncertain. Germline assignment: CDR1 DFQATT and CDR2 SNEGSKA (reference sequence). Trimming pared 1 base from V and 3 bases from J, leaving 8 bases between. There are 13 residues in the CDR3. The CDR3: CSARGGRTDTQYF. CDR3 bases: TGCAGTGCTAGAGGCGGACGAACAGATACGCAGTATTTT.

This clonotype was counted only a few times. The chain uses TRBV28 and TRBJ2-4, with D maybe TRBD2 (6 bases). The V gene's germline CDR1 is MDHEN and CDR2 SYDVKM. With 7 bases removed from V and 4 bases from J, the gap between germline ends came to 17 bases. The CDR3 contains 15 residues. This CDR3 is CASTVRRSGKNIQYF. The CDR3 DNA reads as TGTGCCAGCACGGTTCGCAGAAGCGGGAAAAACATTCAGTACTTC.

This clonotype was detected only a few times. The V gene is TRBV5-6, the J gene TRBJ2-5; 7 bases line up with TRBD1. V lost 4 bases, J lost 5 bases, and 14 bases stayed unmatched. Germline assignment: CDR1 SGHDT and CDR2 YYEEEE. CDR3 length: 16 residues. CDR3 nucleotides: TGTGCCAGCAGCCGAAGACAGGGCACCTTTGGGGAGACCCAGTACTTC. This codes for CASSRRQGTFGETQYF.

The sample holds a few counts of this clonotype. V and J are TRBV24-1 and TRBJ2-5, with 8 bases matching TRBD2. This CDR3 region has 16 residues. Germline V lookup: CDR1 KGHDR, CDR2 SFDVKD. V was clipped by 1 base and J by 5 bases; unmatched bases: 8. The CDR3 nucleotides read TGTGCCACCAGTGATTTCGGGGAACAGCGGGGGGAGACCCAGTACTTC. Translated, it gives CATSDFGEQRGETQYF.

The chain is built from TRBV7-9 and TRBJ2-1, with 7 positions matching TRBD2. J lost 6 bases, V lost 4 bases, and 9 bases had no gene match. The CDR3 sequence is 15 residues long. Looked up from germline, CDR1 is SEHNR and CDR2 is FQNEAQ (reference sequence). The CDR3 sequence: CASSSAAGEANEQFF. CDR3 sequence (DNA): TGTGCCAGCAGCTCGGCGGCGGGAGAGGCCAATGAGCAGTTCTTC.

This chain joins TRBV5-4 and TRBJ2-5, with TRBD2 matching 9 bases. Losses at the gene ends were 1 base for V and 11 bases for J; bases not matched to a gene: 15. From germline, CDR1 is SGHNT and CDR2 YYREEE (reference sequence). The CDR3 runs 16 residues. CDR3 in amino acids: CASSLSAASGTNEQYF. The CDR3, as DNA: TGTGCCAGCAGCTTGAGTGCGGCTAGCGGGACCAATGAGCAGTACTTC.

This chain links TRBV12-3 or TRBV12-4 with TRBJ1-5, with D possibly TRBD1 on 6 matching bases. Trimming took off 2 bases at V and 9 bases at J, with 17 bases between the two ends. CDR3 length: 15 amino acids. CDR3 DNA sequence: TGTGCCAGCAGTTTAACGGGTCGCCGGGGGCGGCCCCAGCATTTT. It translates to CASSLTGRRGRPQHF.

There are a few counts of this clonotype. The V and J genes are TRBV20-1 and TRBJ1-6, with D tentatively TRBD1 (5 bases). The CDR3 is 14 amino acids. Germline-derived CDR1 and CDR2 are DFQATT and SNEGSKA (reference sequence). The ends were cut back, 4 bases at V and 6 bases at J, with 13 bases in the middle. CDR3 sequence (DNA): TGCAGTGCTATCCCCGGGACCAGTAATTCACCCCTCCACTTT. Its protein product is CSAIPGTSNSPLHF.

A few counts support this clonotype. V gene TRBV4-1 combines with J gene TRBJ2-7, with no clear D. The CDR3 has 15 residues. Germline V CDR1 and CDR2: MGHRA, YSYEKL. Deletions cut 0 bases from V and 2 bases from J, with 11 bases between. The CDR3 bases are TGCGCCAGCAGCCAAGATTCCAACCCTGCCTACGAGCAGTACTTC. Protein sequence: CASSQDSNPAYEQYF.

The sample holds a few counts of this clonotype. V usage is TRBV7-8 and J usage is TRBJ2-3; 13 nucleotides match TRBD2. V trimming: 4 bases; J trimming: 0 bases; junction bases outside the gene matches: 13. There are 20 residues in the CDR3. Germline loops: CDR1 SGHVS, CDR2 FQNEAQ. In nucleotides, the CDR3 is TGTGCCAGCAGCTCAAGAACCCGGACTAGCGGGAGTTCTAGCACAGATACGCAGTATTTT. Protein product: CASSSRTRTSGSSSTDTQYF.

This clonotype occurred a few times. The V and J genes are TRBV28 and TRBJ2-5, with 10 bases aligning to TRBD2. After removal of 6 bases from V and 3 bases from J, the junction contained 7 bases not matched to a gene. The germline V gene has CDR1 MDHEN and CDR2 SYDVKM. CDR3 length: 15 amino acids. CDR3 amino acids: CASSPSGSREETQYF. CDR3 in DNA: TGTGCCAGCAGCCCTAGCGGGAGTCGGGAAGAGACCCAGTACTTC.

CDR3 sequence (DNA): TGCGCCAGCAGGCCCGAGCAGGCTAGCAGATACAATGAGCAGTTCTTC. It is translated as CASRPEQASRYNEQFF. The chain is built from TRBV5-1 and TRBJ2-1; perhaps TRBD2 as D (5 bases). With 5 bases removed from V and 4 bases from J, the gap between germline ends came to 19 bases. The CDR3 spans 16 residues. Germline values: CDR1 SGHRS, CDR2 YFSETQ.